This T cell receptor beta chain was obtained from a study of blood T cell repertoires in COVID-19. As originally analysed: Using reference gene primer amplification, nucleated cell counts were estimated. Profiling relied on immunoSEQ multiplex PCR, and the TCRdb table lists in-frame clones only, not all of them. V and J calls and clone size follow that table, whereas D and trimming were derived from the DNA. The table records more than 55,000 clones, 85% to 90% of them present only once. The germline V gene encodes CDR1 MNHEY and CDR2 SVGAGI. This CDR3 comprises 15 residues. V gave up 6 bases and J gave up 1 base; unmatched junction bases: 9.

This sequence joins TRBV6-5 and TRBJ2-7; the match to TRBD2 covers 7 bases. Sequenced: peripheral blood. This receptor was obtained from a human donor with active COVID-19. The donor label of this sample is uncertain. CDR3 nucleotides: TGTGCCAGCAGCCACTGGGGGGGACTTTCCTACGAGCAGTACTTC. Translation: CASSHWGGLSYEQYF.